The source of this TCR beta chain is a study of glioma-infiltrating T cells after dendritic cell vaccination. Findings and limits, study-wide: Survival was not directly related to TCR clonality in these patients.

This table comes from immunoSEQ multiplex PCR, and its TCRdb copy is limited to in-frame clones, with some not included. The sample carries tens of thousands of clones, 81% recorded once. The CDR3 sequence is 17 residues long. Germline V gene sequence: CDR1 LGHNA, CDR2 YNFKEQ. V shed 1 base and J 8 bases; nucleotides not matched to a gene: 10. Notes on this clone: Its antigen is unidentified.

The TCR was taken from a human donor with glioblastoma. The source was blood, collected before dendritic cell vaccination. V usage is TRBV4-2 and J usage is TRBJ2-1; 11 bases match TRBD2. This chain's CDR3 is CASSQGNSGGAYDEQFF. The CDR3 DNA reads as TGTGCCAGCAGCCAAGGAAATAGCGGGGGGGCGTATGATGAGCAGTTCTTC.